A selection of T cell receptor beta chains follows, all from one sample in a study of T-cell memory formation after mild COVID-19. One entry per CDR3 protein results from TCRdb running MiXCR on the 5' RACE reads. Of 90,000 to 120,000 distinct CDR3 sequences listed, about 18% are singletons. The specimen sequenced was PBMCs or a T cell subset sorted from them (not recorded which). Source of these receptors: a man in his late teens or twenties who had mild COVID-19 (a few samples of this study predate the infection). Cell type and time point are not known. The CDR3 runs from the conserved cysteine through the conserved F or W. D genes are given only for firm matches. Rows may omit the clone size; those that give it use once, few, many or a size class.

v_call	clone_size	j_call	d_call	cdr3_aa	cdr3_nt
TRBV10-1	-	TRBJ2-4	-	CASSDRGSKNIQYF	TGCGCCAGCAGTGACAGGGGATCCAAAAACATTCAGTACTTC
TRBV4-3	-	TRBJ1-4	-	CASSRLGLEKLFF	TGCGCCAGCAGCCGGCTCGGGCTTGAAAAACTGTTTTTT
TRBV7-2	few	TRBJ2-7	-	CASSARITYEQYF	TGTGCCAGCAGCGCGCGTATTACCTACGAGCAGTACTTC
TRBV9	-	TRBJ1-5	TRBD1	CASSVDRDNQPQHF	TGTGCCAGCAGCGTCGACAGGGACAATCAGCCCCAGCATTTT
TRBV10-1	-	TRBJ1-1	TRBD1	CASRRGDRGNTEAFF	TGCGCCAGCAGGAGGGGGGACAGGGGCAACACTGAAGCTTTCTTT
TRBV29-1	-	TRBJ2-7	-	CSVEGTDYEQYF	TGCAGCGTGGAGGGGACCGACTACGAGCAGTACTTC
TRBV5-5	-	TRBJ1-2	-	CASSPAGGNYGYTF	TGTGCCAGCAGCCCGGCGGGGGGGAACTATGGCTACACCTTC
TRBV11-2	-	TRBJ1-1	TRBD1	CASSAGGTGGTEAFF	TGTGCCAGCAGCGCTGGGGGGACAGGGGGCACTGAAGCTTTCTTT
TRBV12-3/TRBV12-4	few	TRBJ2-3	-	CASSLLAGVGTDTQYF	TGTGCCAGCAGTTTATTGGCAGGGGTAGGCACAGATACGCAGTATTTT
TRBV29-1	many	TRBJ1-1	-	CSVEGYTEAFF	TGCAGCGTTGAGGGGTACACTGAAGCTTTCTTT
TRBV5-4	-	TRBJ2-5	TRBD1	CASSQNPGGPEETQYF	TGTGCCAGCAGCCAGAATCCAGGGGGCCCGGAAGAGACCCAGTACTTC
TRBV5-1	-	TRBJ1-1	-	CASTVDRGGTEDFF	TGCGCCAGCACCGTCGACAGAGGGGGGACTGAAGATTTCTTT
TRBV4-1	many	TRBJ2-3	-	CASSLARTDTQYF	TGCGCCAGCAGCCTAGCTCGAACAGATACGCAGTATTTT
TRBV12-1	few	TRBJ2-3	-	CASSTTISGSLGDTQYF	TGTGCCAGCAGCACCACGATTAGCGGGTCCCTTGGGGATACGCAGTATTTT
TRBV10-3	few	TRBJ1-4	TRBD1	CAIGTGGLGEKLFF	TGTGCCATCGGAACAGGGGGCCTAGGTGAAAAACTGTTTTTT
TRBV7-2	-	TRBJ2-5	TRBD1	CASRQGARETQYF	TGTGCCAGCAGACAGGGGGCGCGAGAGACCCAGTACTTC
TRBV29-1	few	TRBJ2-2	-	CSVGVAGELFF	TGCAGCGTTGGAGTCGCCGGGGAGCTGTTTTTT
TRBV5-1	-	TRBJ2-3	TRBD1	CASSSLGGRGFGFSTDTQYF	TGCGCCAGCAGCTCCCTAGGGGGCCGAGGTTTCGGGTTCAGCACAGATACGCAGTATTTT
TRBV11-2	many	TRBJ2-3	-	CASSLTGSDTQYF	TGTGCCAGCAGCTTAACTGGCTCAGATACGCAGTATTTT
TRBV6-2/TRBV6-3	few	TRBJ2-1	TRBD2	CASKIAGGLGNEQFF	TGTGCCAGCAAGATAGCGGGGGGTCTTGGCAATGAGCAGTTCTTC
TRBV6-5	few	TRBJ2-3	-	CASTHTAGSSTDTQYF	TGTGCCAGCACCCATACGGCTGGCTCTAGCACAGATACGCAGTATTTT
TRBV13	-	TRBJ2-6	TRBD1	CASSWRQGKTSGANVLTF	TGTGCCAGCAGCTGGCGACAGGGGAAGACCTCTGGGGCCAACGTCCTGACTTTC
TRBV20-1	-	TRBJ1-1	TRBD1	CSAARQGMDTEAFF	TGCAGTGCTGCCCGACAGGGGATGGACACTGAAGCTTTCTTT
TRBV28	-	TRBJ1-2	-	CASSLGQGWSRGYTF	TGTGCCAGCAGTTTGGGGCAGGGGTGGTCGCGGGGCTACACCTTC
TRBV4-1	-	TRBJ2-5	-	CASSQGGGAQETQYF	TGCGCCAGCAGCCAGGGAGGGGGGGCCCAAGAGACCCAGTACTTC
TRBV12-3/TRBV12-4	few	TRBJ2-1	TRBD2	CASGDLGLAGAARYF	TGTGCCAGCGGTGATCTGGGACTAGCGGGGGCCGCTAGGTACTTC
TRBV4-3	-	TRBJ1-1	-	CASSRHRETNTEDFF	TGCGCCAGCAGCCGCCACAGGGAAACGAACACTGAAGATTTCTTT
TRBV9	-	TRBJ2-5	TRBD1	CASSVTTGPETQYF	TGTGCCAGCAGCGTAACGACAGGGCCAGAGACCCAGTACTTC
TRBV7-8	-	TRBJ2-3	TRBD2	CASSFASGGGLSTDTQYF	TGTGCCAGCAGCTTCGCTAGCGGGGGGGGGCTTAGCACAGATACGCAGTATTTT
TRBV20-1	-	TRBJ2-3	-	CSAAGADTQYF	TGCAGTGCTGCAGGGGCAGATACGCAGTATTTT
TRBV3-1	-	TRBJ2-1	-	CASRDTNEQFF	TGTGCCAGCAGAGACACAAATGAGCAGTTCTTC
TRBV24-1	-	TRBJ2-1	-	CATEGGSYNEQFF	TGTGCCACCGAAGGTGGTTCCTACAATGAGCAGTTCTTC
TRBV5-6	few	TRBJ2-5	TRBD1	CASSLVIRTGEETQYF	TGTGCCAGCAGCTTGGTGATCAGGACAGGGGAGGAGACCCAGTACTTC
TRBV11-2	-	TRBJ2-3	TRBD1	CASSFRTGGWTDTQYF	TGTGCCAGCAGCTTTAGAACAGGGGGCTGGACAGATACGCAGTATTTT
TRBV4-3	-	TRBJ1-6	-	CASSSGYMGNSPLHF	TGCGCCAGCAGCTCGGGTTATATGGGGAATTCACCCCTCCACTTT
TRBV6-5	-	TRBJ2-7	-	CASSYRQAYEQYF	TGTGCCAGCAGTTACAGGCAGGCCTACGAGCAGTACTTC